Each of the 19 T cell receptor beta chains below was sequenced from the same sample in a study of cytomegalovirus exposure and HLA in healthy donors. PCR was performed using 60 Vbeta and 13 Jbeta primers. Profiled with immunoSEQ multiplex PCR; TCRdb holds only in-frame clones, not every one. The data contain more than 110,000 clones, roughly 80% of them singletons. Source material: PBMCs. These receptor sequences come from a female donor in good health and CMV-seronegative.

CDR3: CASSLGQVNEQFF. The DNA for the CDR3 is TGTGCCAGCAGTTTGGGACAGGTCAATGAGCAGTTCTTC. V and J are TRBV28 and TRBJ2-1, with TRBD1 matching 8 bases. V trimming: 3 bases; J trimming: 6 bases; junction bases outside the gene matches: 1. Germline V lookup: CDR1 MDHEN, CDR2 SYDVKM. CDR3 length: 13 amino acids.

V gene TRBV20-1 combines with J gene TRBJ1-2; D is ambiguous. V dropped 6 bases and J dropped 1 base, with 6 bases sitting between them. Germline CDR1 reads DFQATT; CDR2 reads SNEGSKA (reference sequence). This CDR3 is 11 amino acids long. The CDR3 nucleotides read TGCAGTGCCCAGGTTAACTATGGCTACACCTTC. It codes for CSAQVNYGYTF.

V is TRBV6-5 and J is TRBJ2-1; D perhaps matches TRBD1 (5 bases). CDR1 and CDR2 (germline): MNHEY, SVGAGI. V dropped 0 bases and J dropped 5 bases, with 5 bases sitting between them. The CDR3 contains 13 residues. CDR3 region: CASSYSTDNEQFF. CDR3 nucleotide sequence: TGTGCCAGCAGTTACTCGACAGACAATGAGCAGTTCTTC.

This chain uses TRBV19 with TRBJ1-5; 9 bases agree with TRBD1. With V trimmed by 5 bases and J by 1 base, 6 bases remained unmatched. Germline assignment: CDR1 LNHDA and CDR2 SQIVND (reference sequence). The CDR3 runs 16 residues. Here the CDR3 DNA reads TGTGCCAGTAGTCCGGGACAGGGCAGAAGCAATCAGCCCCAGCATTTT. As protein: CASSPGQGRSNQPQHF.

The chain couples TRBV2 to TRBJ1-5; D perhaps matches TRBD1 (5 bases). The CDR3 loop spans 18 amino acids. Between the trimmed V and J ends, which lost 1 base and 4 bases, there was a span of 20 bases. Germline V gene data show CDR1 as SNHLY and CDR2 as FYNNEI. In DNA form, the CDR3 reads TGTGCCAGCAGTGAAGGGTTCGGGAGGGGAACTGATAATCAGCCCCAGCATTTT. It yields the protein CASSEGFGRGTDNQPQHF. Full variable domain (remainder filled in from reference TRBV2 and TRBJ1-5): EPEVTQTPSHQVTQMGQEVILRCVPISNHLYFYWYRQILGQKVEFLVSFYNNEISEKSEIFDDQFSVERPDGSNFTLKIRSTKLEDSAMYFCASSEGFGRGTDNQPQHFGDGTRLSIL.

The CDR3 region is CAIRDQGTETQYF. The CDR3 nucleotides are TGTGCCATCAGGGACCAGGGGACGGAGACCCAGTACTTC. This rearrangement joins TRBV10-3 to TRBJ2-5; the D gene is possibly TRBD1 (6 bases). Per germline, CDR1 ENHRY and CDR2 SYGVKD. With 6 bases removed from V and 5 bases from J, the gap between germline ends came to 13 bases. The CDR3 is 13 residues long.

Concerning this clone itself: Other DNA sequences in this specimen translate into the identical CDR3. This chain joins TRBV4-1 and TRBJ2-7; D gene ambiguous. Trimming pared 0 bases from V and 4 bases from J, leaving 7 bases between. Germline V lookup: CDR1 MGHRA, CDR2 YSYEKL. The CDR3 runs 13 residues. DNA of the CDR3: TGCGCCAGCAGCCAAGATAGAACTTACGAGCAGTACTTC. The encoded protein is CASSQDRTYEQYF.

The rearrangement links TRBV6-6 to TRBJ2-2; D is possibly TRBD1 (5 bases). The V gene's germline CDR1 is MNHNY and CDR2 SVGAGI (reference sequence). This CDR3 is 11 amino acids long. Deletions cut 10 bases from V and 6 bases from J, with 9 bases between. The CDR3 DNA follows: TGTGCCACCCAGGGCGCCGGGGAGCTGTTTTTT. Translated, it gives CATQGAGELFF.

V and J are TRBV30 and TRBJ2-1, with TRBD2 matching over 10 bases. Unmatched junction bases numbered 15, after V lost 1 base and J lost 9 bases. This CDR3 is built from 17 residues. CDR1 GTSNPN and CDR2 SVGIG come from the germline V gene (reference sequence). The CDR3: CAWSATSLAGKKFEQFF. The CDR3 nucleotides read TGTGCCTGGAGTGCCACCTCACTAGCGGGAAAAAAGTTTGAGCAGTTCTTC.

V is TRBV5-1 and J is TRBJ2-7; 10 bases agree with TRBD1. The J segment lost 7 bases and the V segment lost 2 bases, leaving 6 bases of the junction unmatched. The CDR3 extends over 14 amino acids. Germline CDR1 reads SGHRS; CDR2 reads YFSETQ. In DNA form, the CDR3 reads TGCGCCAGCAGCTTAATGACAGGGGGCGAGGAGCAGTACTTC. The encoded protein is CASSLMTGGEEQYF.

V usage is TRBV6-1 and J usage is TRBJ2-7; 12 bases are shared with TRBD1. The CDR3 loop spans 14 amino acids. From germline, CDR1 is MNHNS and CDR2 SASEGT. V dropped 6 bases and J dropped 5; count of bases not matched to a gene: 5. The CDR3 is CASSRGTGGDEQYF. The DNA of the CDR3 is TGTGCCAGCAGCCGGGGGACAGGGGGCGACGAGCAGTACTTC.

This chain uses TRBV28 with TRBJ1-2; D remains unclear. Germline assignment: CDR1 MDHEN and CDR2 SYDVKM. This CDR3 region has 14 residues. With 5 bases removed from V and 2 bases from J, the gap between germline ends came to 12 bases. The CDR3, as DNA: TGTGCCAGCAGTCTCTCAGGAGGGAACTATGGCTACACCTTC. Translating gives CASSLSGGNYGYTF.

This clone occurred a few times. The rearrangement uses TRBV7-9 and TRBJ2-1; 8 bases are a match to TRBD1. The J segment lost 4 bases and the V segment lost 5 bases, leaving 10 bases of the junction unmatched. This CDR3 region has 16 residues. Germline V gene sequence: CDR1 SEHNR, CDR2 FQNEAQ (reference sequence). The CDR3 nucleotides read TGTGCCAGCAGCCCCCCAGAAGGACAGGGTTACAATGAGCAGTTCTTC. Residues: CASSPPEGQGYNEQFF. The whole variable domain, remainder taken from reference TRBV7-9 and TRBJ2-1, is DTGVSQNPRHKITKRGQNVTFRCDPISEHNRLYWYRQTLGQGPEFLTYFQNEAQLEKSRLLSDRFSAERPKGSFSTLEIQRTEQGDSAMYLCASSPPEGQGYNEQFFGPGTRLTVL.

In nucleotides, the CDR3 is TGCGCCAGCAGCCTCGCTGGACAGCTCAACACTGAAGCTTTCTTT. This encodes CASSLAGQLNTEAFF. The genes are TRBV4-1 and TRBJ1-1, with D possibly matching TRBD1 (6 bases). Trimming removed 4 bases from V and 2 bases from J, with 14 bases in between. This CDR3 is 15 amino acids long. CDR1 is MGHRA and CDR2 is YSYEKL in the germline V gene.

The chain is built from TRBV19 and TRBJ2-1; 10 bases are shared with TRBD1. This CDR3 comprises 14 residues. The germline V gene encodes CDR1 LNHDA and CDR2 SQIVND (reference sequence). V trimming: 7 bases; J trimming: 7 bases; junction bases outside the gene matches: 7. CDR3 nucleotide sequence: TGTGCCAGTAAACCCGGGACAGGGGTGAATGAGCAGTTCTTC. As protein: CASKPGTGVNEQFF. The whole variable domain, remainder taken from reference TRBV19 and TRBJ2-1, is DGGITQSPKYLFRKEGQNVTLSCEQNLNHDAMYWYRQDPGQGLRLIYYSQIVNDFQKGDIAEGYSVSREKKESFPLTVTSAQKNPTAFYLCASKPGTGVNEQFFGPGTRLTVL.

The gene calls are TRBV29-1 and TRBJ1-4, with a tentative D call TRBD1 (6 bases). The V and J ends lost 5 bases and 5 bases respectively, with 9 bases between them. Germline values: CDR1 SQVTM, CDR2 ANQGSEA. This CDR3 contains 12 residues. CDR3 loop: CSVQDSNEKLFF. DNA for the CDR3: TGCAGCGTTCAGGACAGCAATGAAAAACTGTTTTTT.

The chain links TRBV6-5 to TRBJ2-7; perhaps TRBD1 as D (5 bases). V was trimmed by 0 bases and J by 4 bases, leaving 7 bases between them. The CDR3 contains 13 residues. Germline V lookup: CDR1 MNHEY, CDR2 SVGAGI. The CDR3 DNA follows: TGTGCCAGCAGTTACTCAGCAGGGTACGAGCAGTACTTC. Its translation: CASSYSAGYEQYF.

The chain employs TRBV12-5 and TRBJ2-5, with 10 nucleotides matching TRBD2. J gave up 5 bases and V 5 bases, and 2 bases lay outside the gene matches. This CDR3 region has 13 residues. Per germline, CDR1 LGHNT and CDR2 FRNRAP. The CDR3 nucleotides read TGTGCTAGTGGTCATAGCGGGAGGGAGACCCAGTACTTC. Its protein product is CASGHSGRETQYF.

J is TRBJ2-4 and V is TRBV5-1; tentatively, D is TRBD1 (6 bases). The CDR3 is 14 residues long. CDR1 and CDR2 (germline): SGHRS, YFSETQ. The ends were cut back, 4 bases at V and 8 bases at J, with 16 bases in the middle. The CDR3 here is CASSTQGRGDIQYF. CDR3 coding DNA: TGCGCCAGCAGCACACAGGGTAGGGGAGACATTCAGTACTTC.